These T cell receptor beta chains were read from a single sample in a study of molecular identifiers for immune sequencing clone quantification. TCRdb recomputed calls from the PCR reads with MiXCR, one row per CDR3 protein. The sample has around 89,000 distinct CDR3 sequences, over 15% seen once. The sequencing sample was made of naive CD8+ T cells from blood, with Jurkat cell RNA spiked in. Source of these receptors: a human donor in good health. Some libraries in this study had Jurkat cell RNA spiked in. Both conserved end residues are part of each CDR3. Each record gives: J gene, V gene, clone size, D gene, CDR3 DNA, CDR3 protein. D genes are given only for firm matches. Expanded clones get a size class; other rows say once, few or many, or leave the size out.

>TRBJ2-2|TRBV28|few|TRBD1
TGTGCCAGCAGACATTGGACAGGGCCCACCGGGGAGCTGTTTTTT
CASRHWTGPTGELFF
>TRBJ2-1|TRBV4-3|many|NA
TGCGCCAGCAGCCAAGATGTGGGGGGCTCCTACAATGAGCAGTTCTTC
CASSQDVGGSYNEQFF
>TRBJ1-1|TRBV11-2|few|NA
TGTGCCAGCAGCTTAGATAGGGGCGGCACTGAAGCTTTCTTT
CASSLDRGGTEAFF
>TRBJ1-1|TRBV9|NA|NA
TGTGCCAGCAGCGTAGGGGGGGGTTTTGTGCACACTGAAGCTTTCTTT
CASSVGGGFVHTEAFF
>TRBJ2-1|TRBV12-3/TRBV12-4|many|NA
TGTGCCAGCAGTTTTATGTCAGGAGCCCATGAGCAGTTCTTC
CASSFMSGAHEQFF
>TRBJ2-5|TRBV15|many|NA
TGTGCCACCATTGCTAGCAGGGGGGGAGAGACCCAGTACTTC
CATIASRGGETQYF
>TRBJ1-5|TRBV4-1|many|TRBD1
TGCGCCAGCAGCCAACCCGGGACAGGGAGTTATCAACAGCCCCAGCATTTT
CASSQPGTGSYQQPQHF
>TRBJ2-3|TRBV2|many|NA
TGTGCCAGCAGTGAACTTGAAGGGGGAGATACGCAGTATTTT
CASSELEGGDTQYF
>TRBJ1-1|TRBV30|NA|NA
TGTGCCTGGAGTGCCATACAGCTGAACACTGAAGCTTTCTTT
CAWSAIQLNTEAFF
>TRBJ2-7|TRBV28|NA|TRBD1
TGTGCCAGCAGTTCCGTCTTTTCCGGGGCAGGGGGCTTCGAGCAGTACTTC
CASSSVFSGAGGFEQYF
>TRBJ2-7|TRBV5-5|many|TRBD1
TGTGCCAGCAGCCCAACCGGGACAGGGCTCGACGAGCAGTACTTC
CASSPTGTGLDEQYF
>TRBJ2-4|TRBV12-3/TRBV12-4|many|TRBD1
TGTGCCAGCAGTTCCACAGGGGCAACCAAAAACATTCAGTACTTC
CASSSTGATKNIQYF
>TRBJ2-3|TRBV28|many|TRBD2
TGTGCCAGCAGTTTCTCGGGAGGCCGCACAGATACGCAGTATTTT
CASSFSGGRTDTQYF
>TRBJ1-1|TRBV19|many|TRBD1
TGTGCCAGTAGTGGACAGGGGGTTAGGGGTATAGGGACTGAAGCTTTCTTT
CASSGQGVRGIGTEAFF
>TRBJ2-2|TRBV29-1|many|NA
TGCAGCGTTCTTCGACCCCCAGGCACCGGGGAGCTGTTTTTT
CSVLRPPGTGELFF
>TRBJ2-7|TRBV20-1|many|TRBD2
TGCAGTGCTAGAGGAGCGGGGGCCTACGAGCAGTACTTC
CSARGAGAYEQYF
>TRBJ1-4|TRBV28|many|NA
TGTGCCCTCGGGGGCGGGGGTGGCGAAAAACTGTTTTTT
CALGGGGGEKLFF
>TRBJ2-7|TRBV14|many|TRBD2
TGTGCCAGCAGCCAAGTGGGAGCGGGAGCCCACGAGCAGTACTTC
CASSQVGAGAHEQYF
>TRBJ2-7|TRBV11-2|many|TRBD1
TGTGCCAGCAGCGCAACCCGGACAGGAGGATACACCTACGAGCAGTACTTC
CASSATRTGGYTYEQYF
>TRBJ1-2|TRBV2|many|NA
TGTGCCAGCAACCCGAGGGGCAGGGTCCAGGGCTACACCTTC
CASNPRGRVQGYTF
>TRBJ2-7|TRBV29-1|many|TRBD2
TGCAGCGCCGGCAGCGGGAGTTACGAGCAGTACTTC
CSAGSGSYEQYF
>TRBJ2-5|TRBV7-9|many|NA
TGTGCCTCATCCGAGGCCTCACAAGAGACCCAGTACTTC
CASSEASQETQYF
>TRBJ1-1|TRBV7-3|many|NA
TGTGCCAGCAGCTTAGGGGGGGGGTTGGGGGAAGCTTTCTTT
CASSLGGGLGEAFF
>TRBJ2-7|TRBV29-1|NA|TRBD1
TGCAGCGTGAGGACAGGGTCCCACGAGCAGTACTTC
CSVRTGSHEQYF
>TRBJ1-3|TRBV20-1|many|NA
TGCAGTGCTAGAGATCCGGGGACCTCTGGAAACACCATATATTTT
CSARDPGTSGNTIYF
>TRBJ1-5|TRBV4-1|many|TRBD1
TGCGCCAGCAGCGCGACAGGGGGCAATCAGCCCCAGCATTTT
CASSATGGNQPQHF
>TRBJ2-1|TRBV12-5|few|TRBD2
TGTGCTAGTGGTTTAAACCCGACTAGCGGGGGGGTGGAGCAGTTCTTC
CASGLNPTSGGVEQFF
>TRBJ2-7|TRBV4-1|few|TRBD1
TGCGCCAGCAGCCAAAAACAGGGGTACGAGCAGTACTTC
CASSQKQGYEQYF
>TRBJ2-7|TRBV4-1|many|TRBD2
TGCGCCAGCAGCCAAGAGGGACTAGCGGGGCCCTACAACTCCTACGAGCAGTACTTC
CASSQEGLAGPYNSYEQYF
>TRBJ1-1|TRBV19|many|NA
TGTGCCAGTGCTGGAGGGGGAACTGAAGCTTTCTTT
CASAGGGTEAFF
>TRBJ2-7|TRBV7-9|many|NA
TGTGCCAGCAGCTTAAGCGCCGGACAGACCTACGAGCAGTACTTC
CASSLSAGQTYEQYF
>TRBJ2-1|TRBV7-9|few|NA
TGTGCCAGCAGCTTATCTAGCAATGAGCAGTTCTTC
CASSLSSNEQFF
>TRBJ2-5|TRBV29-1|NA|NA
TGCAGCGTTGAAGGCGGAAACTCTAGAGCAACCCAGTACTTC
CSVEGGNSRATQYF
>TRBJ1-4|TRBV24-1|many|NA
TGTGCCACCAGTGAACGTGACGGGGGGTATGAAAAACTGTTTTTT
CATSERDGGYEKLFF
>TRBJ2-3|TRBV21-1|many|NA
TGTGCCAGCACCTCCCTAGTCCGGGCGGTAGATACGCAGTATTTT
CASTSLVRAVDTQYF
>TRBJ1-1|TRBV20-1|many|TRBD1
TGCAGTGCTAGACGAGGGGGCGCGGGGAGCGCTGAAGCTTTCTTT
CSARRGGAGSAEAFF
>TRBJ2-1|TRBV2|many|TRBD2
TGTGCCAGCAGTGAAGGACTAGCGGCCTACAATGAGCAGTTCTTC
CASSEGLAAYNEQFF
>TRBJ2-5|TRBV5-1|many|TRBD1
TGCGCCAGCAGCAGCGGACAGGGTCTAGAGACCCAGTACTTC
CASSSGQGLETQYF
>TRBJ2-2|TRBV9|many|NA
TGTGCCAGCAGCGCCCAGCGGACCGGGGAGCTGTTTTTT
CASSAQRTGELFF
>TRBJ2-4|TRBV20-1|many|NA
TGCAGTGCTCCCGCAGGGGTAGCCAAAAACATTCAGTACTTC
CSAPAGVAKNIQYF
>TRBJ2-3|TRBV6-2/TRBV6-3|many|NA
TGTGCCAGTCAAAGGGAGGTGTTCTCAGATACGCAGTATTTT
CASQREVFSDTQYF
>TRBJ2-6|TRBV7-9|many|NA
TGTGCCAGCAGCTTAACCCCACCAGGGGCGGAGGCCAACGTCCTGACTTTC
CASSLTPPGAEANVLTF
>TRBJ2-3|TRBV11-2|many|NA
TGTGCCGGACAAAACAGGACGGGTAGAGATACGCAGTATTTT
CAGQNRTGRDTQYF
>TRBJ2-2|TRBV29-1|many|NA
TGCAGCGTTGAAGGGGTAACGGGCACCGGGGAGCTGTTTTTT
CSVEGVTGTGELFF
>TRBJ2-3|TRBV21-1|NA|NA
TGTGCCAGCAGCAAAGGCCCCGGGACAGGGTATGAAGATACGCAGTATTTT
CASSKGPGTGYEDTQYF
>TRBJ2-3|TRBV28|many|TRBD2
TGTGCCAGCACCATGACGCGGGAGGGCACAGATACGCAGTATTTT
CASTMTREGTDTQYF
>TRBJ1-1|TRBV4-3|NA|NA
TGCGCCAGCAGGACTTCTAACCGCGCTGAAGCTTTCTTT
CASRTSNRAEAFF